The rows below give T cell receptor beta chains drawn from one sample of a study of CD8+CD57+ T cells in acquired aplastic anemia. TCRdb re-derived calls from the reads in MiXCR, one entry per CDR3 protein. The table shows 150,000 to 180,000 distinct CDR3 sequences, with roughly half occurring only once. Sequencing used sorted CD4+, CD8+, or CD8+CD57+ T cells (not recorded which) from PBMCs. These receptors were collected from a human donor with aplastic anemia. Each CDR3 is given with its conserved first and last residue. D genes are given only for firm matches. Only part of the rows carry a size: once, few, many, or a class if the clone is expanded.

TRBV15	TRBD2	-	TRBJ2-7	TGTGCCACCAGCAGACAGCTAGCGGGCAGCTCCTACGAGCAGTACTTC	CATSRQLAGSSYEQYF
TRBV19	-	-	TRBJ1-2	TGTGCCAGTAGTGTGGCACGGACTAACTATGGCTACACCTTT	CASSVARTNYGYTF
TRBV4-3	-	-	TRBJ1-2	TGCGCCAGCAGCCGAGATCCAGGCTCTAACTATGACTACACCTTC	CASSRDPGSNYDYTF
TRBV19	-	many	TRBJ1-1	TGTGCCAGTAGTGTCGGGGGGGACACTGAAGCTTTCTTT	CASSVGGDTEAFF
TRBV7-2	-	-	TRBJ2-5	TGTGCCAGCAGCTTATCCCCTAAAGAGACCCAGTACTTC	CASSLSPKETQYF
TRBV5-1	-	-	TRBJ1-2	TGCGCCAGCAGCCCAGACCCCGGGACGGGGTCCGGCTACACCTTC	CASSPDPGTGSGYTF
TRBV11-2	-	many	TRBJ2-3	TGTGCCAGCAGCTTAAATGTGCGGCCAGATACGCAGTATTTT	CASSLNVRPDTQYF
TRBV12-3/TRBV12-4	TRBD1	-	TRBJ2-7	TGTGCCAGCAGCTTAGGGACAGGGTTCAACGAGCAGTACTTC	CASSLGTGFNEQYF
TRBV20-1	-	many	TRBJ1-6	TGCAGTGCTTCCACCCACGGCACGGCTTCACCCCTCCACTTT	CSASTHGTASPLHF
TRBV29-1	TRBD1	many	TRBJ1-2	TGCAGCTCGAATTCGGGACAGGGGGCGGATGGCTACACCTTC	CSSNSGQGADGYTF
TRBV5-1	-	-	TRBJ2-7	TGCGCCAGCGGGTCTAGCCCATCCTACGAGCAGTACTTC	CASGSSPSYEQYF
TRBV4-2	-	few	TRBJ2-1	TGTGCCAGCAGCCAAGATTCAGAATTATACAATGAGCAGTTCTTC	CASSQDSELYNEQFF
TRBV3-1	-	-	TRBJ2-1	TGTGCCAGCAGCCCCACCGCATTTGCGGGGGCCTTTGGGAATGAGCAGTCCTTC	CASSPTAFAGAFGNEQSF
TRBV3-1	-	many	TRBJ2-2	TGTGCCAGCAGCCAAGATCACACAGGACACACCGGGGAGCTGTTTTTT	CASSQDHTGHTGELFF
TRBV11-3	TRBD2	-	TRBJ2-7	TGTGCCAGCAGCTACGATGGGGGGGGCTCCTACGAGCAGTACTTC	CASSYDGGGSYEQYF
TRBV20-1	-	-	TRBJ1-2	TGCAGTGCAGGGGCAGGGGTACTGTTATATGGCTACACCTTC	CSAGAGVLLYGYTF
TRBV10-3	-	-	TRBJ1-2	TGTGCCATCAGTGCTAAGCCTAACTATGGCTACACCTTC	CAISAKPNYGYTF
TRBV19	TRBD1	-	TRBJ1-5	TGTGCCAGTAGTCCCGGGACAGTTAGCAATCAGCCCCAGCATTTT	CASSPGTVSNQPQHF
TRBV7-9	TRBD1	many	TRBJ2-7	TGTGCCAGCAGTTCAAACAGGGGGCCCTCCCTCCACTCCTACGAGCAGTACTTC	CASSSNRGPSLHSYEQYF
TRBV24-1	-	-	TRBJ2-7	TGTGCCACCAGTGATCGGGTAAACTACGAGCAGTACTTC	CATSDRVNYEQYF
TRBV19	-	-	TRBJ2-1	TGTGCCAGTAGACTAGTGCCAGCTTCCAATGAGCAGTTCTTC	CASRLVPASNEQFF
TRBV2	-	-	TRBJ1-6	TGTGCCAGCAGTCGCAGGTCCCTTAGCTCCTATAATTCACCCCTCCACTTT	CASSRRSLSSYNSPLHF
TRBV14	TRBD1	once	TRBJ2-5	TGTGCCAGCAGCCCCCGGGACAGTCGAGGAGAGACCCAGTACTTC	CASSPRDSRGETQYF
TRBV15	-	-	TRBJ1-6	TGTGCCTCACAATCCAGGGCTAGGGGGGCAACCTCACCCCTCCACTTT	CASQSRARGATSPLHF
TRBV20-1	-	-	TRBJ2-7	TGCAGTGCGGGGGGCCACCCCTTAGAGCAGTACTTC	CSAGGHPLEQYF
TRBV19	-	-	TRBJ1-2	TGTGCCAGTAGTATAGAGGCGGCGTATGGCTACACCTTC	CASSIEAAYGYTF
TRBV29-1	TRBD1	many	TRBJ1-4	TGCAGCGTTGCCTGTAGACAGGGGGAGGATGAAAAACTGTTTTTT	CSVACRQGEDEKLFF
TRBV12-3/TRBV12-4	TRBD2	few	TRBJ2-2	TGTGCCTGCAGCTCCCCAGGGACTAGCGGGGGGGCGAAGACCGGGGAGCTGTTTTTT	CACSSPGTSGGAKTGELFF
TRBV6-1	-	-	TRBJ1-1	TGTGCCAGCAGTCCCGAACCACATCGAGGAACTGAAGCTTTCTTT	CASSPEPHRGTEAFF
TRBV20-1	-	-	TRBJ1-1	TGCAGTGCGACTCAAGCAGGGAGTACTGAAGCTTTCTTT	CSATQAGSTEAFF
TRBV6-4	-	-	TRBJ1-1	TGTGCCAGCAGTTTCTCCGATGAGCGAGCTTTCTTT	CASSFSDERAFF
TRBV10-2	-	many	TRBJ2-1	TGCGCCAGCAGTGAGTCGTCGGTGCCTATTTACAATGAGCAGTTCTTC	CASSESSVPIYNEQFF